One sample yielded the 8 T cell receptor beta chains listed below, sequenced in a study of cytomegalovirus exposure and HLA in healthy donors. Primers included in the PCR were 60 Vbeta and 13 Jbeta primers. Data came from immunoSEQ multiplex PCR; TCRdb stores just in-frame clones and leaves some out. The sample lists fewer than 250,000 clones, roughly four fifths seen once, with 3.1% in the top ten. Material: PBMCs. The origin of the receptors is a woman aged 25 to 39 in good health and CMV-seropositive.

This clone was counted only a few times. CDR3 DNA: TGTGCCAGCGGGGACAGGCGCCTCTCCTACGAGCAGTACTTC. This codes for CASGDRRLSYEQYF. The rearrangement joins TRBV2 to TRBJ2-7; 8 nucleotides line up with TRBD1. With 8 bases clipped from V and 0 bases from J, the junction kept 6 bases outside the gene matches. This CDR3 is 14 amino acids long. Germline V gene data show CDR1 as SNHLY and CDR2 as FYNNEI.

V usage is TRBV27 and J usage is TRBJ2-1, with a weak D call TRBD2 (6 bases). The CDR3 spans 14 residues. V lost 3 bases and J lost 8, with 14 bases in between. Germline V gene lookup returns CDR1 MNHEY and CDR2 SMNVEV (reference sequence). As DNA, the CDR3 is TGTGCCAGCAGTTTCGCGGGACGGTTCGATGAGCAGTTCTTC. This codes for CASSFAGRFDEQFF.

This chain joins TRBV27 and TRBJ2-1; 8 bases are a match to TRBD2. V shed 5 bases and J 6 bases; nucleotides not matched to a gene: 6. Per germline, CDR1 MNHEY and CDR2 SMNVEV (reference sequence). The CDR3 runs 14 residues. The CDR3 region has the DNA TGTGCCAGCAGTACCCGACTAGCGATCAATGAGCAGTTCTTC. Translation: CASSTRLAINEQFF.

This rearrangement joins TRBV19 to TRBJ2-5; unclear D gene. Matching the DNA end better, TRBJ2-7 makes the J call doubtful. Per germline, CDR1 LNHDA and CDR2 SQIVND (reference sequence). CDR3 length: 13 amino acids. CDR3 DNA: TGTGCCAGTAGTACCCTCACAGCCTACGAGCAGTACTTC. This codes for CASSTLTAYEQYF.

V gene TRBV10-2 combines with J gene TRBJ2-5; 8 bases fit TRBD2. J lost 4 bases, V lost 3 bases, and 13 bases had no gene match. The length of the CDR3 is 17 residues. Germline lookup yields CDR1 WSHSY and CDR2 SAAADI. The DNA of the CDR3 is TGCGCCAGCAGTGAATGGTTGCGGGAGGCAAGGGGAGAGACCCAGTACTTC. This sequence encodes CASSEWLREARGETQYF.

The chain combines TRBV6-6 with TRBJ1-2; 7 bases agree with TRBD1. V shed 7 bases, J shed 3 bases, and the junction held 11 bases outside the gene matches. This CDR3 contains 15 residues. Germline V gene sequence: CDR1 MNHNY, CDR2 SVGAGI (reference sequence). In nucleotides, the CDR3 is TGTGCCAGCATCTCTACGACAGGGTTTTACTATGGCTACACCTTC. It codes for CASISTTGFYYGYTF.

This CDR3 reads CATSLPADSRGRRSYEQYF. The CDR3 region has the DNA TGTGCCACCAGCCTACCTGCGGATTCCAGAGGGCGCAGGTCCTACGAGCAGTACTTC. The chain joins TRBV15 to TRBJ2-7; maybe TRBD2 (5 bases). Trimming pared 5 bases from V and 1 base from J, leaving 27 bases between. Germline V CDR1 and CDR2: LNHNV, YYDKDF (reference sequence). The CDR3 has 19 amino acids.

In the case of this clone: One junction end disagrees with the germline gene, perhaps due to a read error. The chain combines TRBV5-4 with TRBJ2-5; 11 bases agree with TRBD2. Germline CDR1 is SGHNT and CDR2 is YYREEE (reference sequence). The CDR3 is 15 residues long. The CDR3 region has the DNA TGTGCCAGCGGCTTAGCGGGAGGGCCAGGAGAGACCCAGTACTTC. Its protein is CASGLAGGPGETQYF. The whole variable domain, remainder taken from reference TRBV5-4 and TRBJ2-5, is ETGVTQSPTHLIKTRGQQVTLRCSSQSGHNTVSWYQQALGQGPQFIFQYYREEENGRGNFPPRFSGLQFPNYSSELNVNALELDDSALYLCASGLAGGPGETQYFGPGTRLLVL.